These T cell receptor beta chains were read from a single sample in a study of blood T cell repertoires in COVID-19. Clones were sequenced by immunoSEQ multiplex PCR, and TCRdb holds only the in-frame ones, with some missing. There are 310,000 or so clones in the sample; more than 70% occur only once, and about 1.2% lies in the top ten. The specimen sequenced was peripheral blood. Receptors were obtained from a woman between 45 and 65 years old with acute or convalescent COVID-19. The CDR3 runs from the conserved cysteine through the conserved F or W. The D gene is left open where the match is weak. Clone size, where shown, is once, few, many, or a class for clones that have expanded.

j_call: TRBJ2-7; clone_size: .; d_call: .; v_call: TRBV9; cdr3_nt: TGTGCCAGCAGCCCCTTACCCCCAGGCCTCCTCTACGAGCAGTACTTC; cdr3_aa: CASSPLPPGLLYEQYF
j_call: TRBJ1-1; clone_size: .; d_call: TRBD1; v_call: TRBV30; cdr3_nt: TGTGCCTGGAAACAGGGGATTCACACTGAAGCTTTCTTT; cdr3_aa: CAWKQGIHTEAFF
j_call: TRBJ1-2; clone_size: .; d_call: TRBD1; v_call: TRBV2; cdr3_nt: TGTGCCAGCAGTGAAAACTTTGGGACAGGAGCTCCCTATGGCTACACCTTC; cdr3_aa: CASSENFGTGAPYGYTF
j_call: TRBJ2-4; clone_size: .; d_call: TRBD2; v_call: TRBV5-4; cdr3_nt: TGTGCCAGCAGCTCGGGACTAGCGGGGGGGCTCACACACATTCAGTACTTC; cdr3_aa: CASSSGLAGGLTHIQYF
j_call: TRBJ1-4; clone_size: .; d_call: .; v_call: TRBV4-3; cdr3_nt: TGCGCCAGCAGCCACTCAGGAACGAATGAAAAACTGTTTTTT; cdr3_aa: CASSHSGTNEKLFF
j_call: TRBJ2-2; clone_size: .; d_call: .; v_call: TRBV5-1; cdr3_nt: TGCGCCAGCAGCTCCAGGGTTCTCGGGGAGCTGTTTTTT; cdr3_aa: CASSSRVLGELFF
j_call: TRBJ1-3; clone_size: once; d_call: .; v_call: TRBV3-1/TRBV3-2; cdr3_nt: TGTGCCAGCAGCCAAGCCCCGATGGTCAGAAAGGGAAACACCATATATTTT; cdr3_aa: CASSQAPMVRKGNTIYF
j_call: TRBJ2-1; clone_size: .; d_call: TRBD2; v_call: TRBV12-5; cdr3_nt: TGTGCTAGTGCCGGGGGACTAGCGATATCCGCGGTGCAGTTCTTC; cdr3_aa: CASAGGLAISAVQFF
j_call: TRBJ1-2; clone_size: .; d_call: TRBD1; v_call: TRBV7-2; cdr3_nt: TGTGCCAGCAGCTCCGACTCGCCGACAGGGGGGGCCTTC; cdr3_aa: CASSSDSPTGGAF
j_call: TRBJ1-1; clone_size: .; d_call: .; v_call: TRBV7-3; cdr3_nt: TGTGCCAGCAGCTTAATGGGCAGCAATACTGAAGCTTTCTTT; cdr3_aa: CASSLMGSNTEAFF
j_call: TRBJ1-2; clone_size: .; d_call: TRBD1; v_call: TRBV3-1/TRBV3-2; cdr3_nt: TGTGCCAGCAGTCAGGGACAGGGGCGCGTCGGCTACACCTTC; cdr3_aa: CASSQGQGRVGYTF
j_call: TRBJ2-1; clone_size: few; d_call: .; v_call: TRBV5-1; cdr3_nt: TGCGCCAGCAGCTTGGCCCCAGGGGTAGGGTTCGAGCAGTTCTTC; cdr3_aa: CASSLAPGVGFEQFF
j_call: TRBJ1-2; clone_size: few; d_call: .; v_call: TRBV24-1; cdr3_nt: TGTGCCACCAGTGTATCTAACTATGGCTACACCTTC; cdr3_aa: CATSVSNYGYTF
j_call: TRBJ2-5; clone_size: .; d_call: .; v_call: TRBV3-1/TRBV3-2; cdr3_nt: TGTGCCAGCAGCCAAGATTCGGCGTCGGGCGGGGCCGAGGAGTACTTC; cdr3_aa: CASSQDSASGGAEEYF
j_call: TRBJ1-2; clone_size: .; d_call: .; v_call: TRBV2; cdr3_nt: TGTGCCAGCAGTCTGGAGGTCAGCTACACCTTC; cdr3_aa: CASSLEVSYTF
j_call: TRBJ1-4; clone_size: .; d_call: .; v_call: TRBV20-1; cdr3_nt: TGCAGTGCCACTGTACGGGAAAAACTGTTTTTT; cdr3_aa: CSATVREKLFF
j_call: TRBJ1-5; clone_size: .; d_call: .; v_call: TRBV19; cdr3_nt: TGTGCCAGTACCGCGAACAATCAGCCCCAGCATTTT; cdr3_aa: CASTANNQPQHF
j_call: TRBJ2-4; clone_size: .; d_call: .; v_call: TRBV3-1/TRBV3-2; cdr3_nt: TGTGCCAGCAGCTCTCAAGGGGGTGAATCAGCCAAAAACATTCAGTACTTC; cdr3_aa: CASSSQGGESAKNIQYF
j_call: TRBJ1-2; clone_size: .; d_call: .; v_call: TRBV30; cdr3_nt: TGTGCCTGGAGTGCACAGGGTCATGGCTACACCTTC; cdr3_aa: CAWSAQGHGYTF